Listed here are 16 T cell receptor beta chains from one sample, sequenced in a study of early T cells in non-severe SARS-CoV-2 infection (TCRdb year 2021). Receptor libraries were prepared by 5' RACE. The sequencer was a NextSeq 500. Using fastp at Q25 and MiXCR, TCRdb reprocessed the public reads and kept productive beta chains. Entries that share a CDR3 protein sequence are merged under the most common genes and DNA. Counted in this sample were about 70,000 distinct CDR3 sequences; 12% of them appeared once. In total, the top ten clones hold roughly 16% of the sample. This specimen consisted of whole blood, obtained at baseline. These receptors were collected from an adult who was a healthcare worker with PCR-confirmed SARS-CoV-2 infection or an uninfected control (not recorded which). The donor label of this sample is uncertain.

This clonotype was observed at least ten times. V gene TRBV5-4 combines with J gene TRBJ1-1; D call uncertain. Germline CDR1 reads SGHNT; CDR2 reads YYREEE (reference sequence). The CDR3 loop spans 14 amino acids. The V end lost 0 bases, the J end lost 4 bases, and 10 bases lay between the germline ends. CDR3 protein: CASSLGVGRTEAFF. The CDR3 DNA reads as TGTGCCAGCAGCTTGGGGGTCGGGCGCACTGAAGCTTTCTTT.

About this clonotype itself: A much larger clone lies a single base off, so this may be a read error. The chain combines TRBV7-9 with TRBJ1-4; possibly TRBD1 for D (5 bases). CDR1 SEHNR and CDR2 FQNEAQ come from the germline V gene (reference sequence). The CDR3 has 15 residues. The germline V and J ends were trimmed by 5 bases and 8 bases, with 18 bases remaining between them. CDR3 region: CASSPRDGDAEKLFF. CDR3 sequence (DNA): TGTGCCAGCAGCCCCCGGGACGGCGACGCGGAAAAACTGTTTTTT.

This clonotype was detected a few times. The gene calls are TRBV11-2 and TRBJ1-1; no clear D gene. Germline V CDR1 and CDR2: SGHAT, FQNNGV. This CDR3 region has 14 residues. The germline V and J ends were trimmed by 3 bases and 1 base, with 9 bases remaining between them. CDR3 DNA: TGTGCCAGCAGCTTCCAGGCCTGGAACACTGAAGCTTTCTTT. Translation gives CASSFQAWNTEAFF.

In its sample, this clonotype was seen a few times. The chain has TRBV20-1 and TRBJ1-4; D uncertain. The CDR3 runs 16 residues. V lost 1 base and J lost 3, with 15 bases in between. In germline, CDR1 is DFQATT, CDR2 SNEGSKA (reference sequence). As DNA, the CDR3 is TGCAGTGCTAGAGTGTGGGGAGAAAGGTCTAATGAAAAACTGTTTTTT. This translates into CSARVWGERSNEKLFF.

This sequence joins TRBV12-5 and TRBJ2-3; 8 nucleotides match TRBD2. The CDR3 is 15 residues long. The V gene's germline CDR1 is LGHNT and CDR2 FRNRAP. The V and J ends lost 5 bases and 3 bases, in that order; junction bases with no gene match: 7. In nucleotides, the CDR3 is TGTGCTAGTGGTCTTAGCGGGGATCCAACAGATACGCAGTATTTT. Its translation: CASGLSGDPTDTQYF.

This clonotype was recorded a few times. The J gene is TRBJ2-7, the V gene TRBV9; 9 nucleotides line up with TRBD2. Germline CDR1 reads SGDLS; CDR2 reads YYNGEE. CDR3 length: 14 residues. The J segment lost 6 bases and the V segment lost 4 bases, leaving 8 bases of the junction unmatched. CDR3 in amino acids: CASSPGTSWGEQYF. The CDR3 coding sequence is TGTGCCAGCAGCCCCGGGACTAGCTGGGGCGAGCAGTACTTC. Variable domain in full (rest from reference TRBV9 and TRBJ2-7): DSGVTQTPKHLITATGQRVTLRCSPRSGDLSVYWYQQSLDQGLQFLIQYYNGEERAKGNILERFSAQQFPDLHSELNLSSLELGDSALYFCASSPGTSWGEQYFGPGTRLTVT.

This rearrangement joins TRBV18 to TRBJ1-1, with D possibly being TRBD1 (5 bases). Germline assignment: CDR1 KGHSH and CDR2 LQKENI. Trimming removed 4 bases at V and 6 bases at J, with 18 bases between. The CDR3 consists of 15 residues. The CDR3 sequence: CASSLSRGEAAEAFF. CDR3 sequence (DNA): TGTGCCAGCTCACTCTCGAGGGGCGAGGCGGCTGAAGCTTTCTTT.

The chain is built from TRBV12-3 or TRBV12-4 and TRBJ2-2, with TRBD2 matching 9 bases. This CDR3 comprises 15 residues. The V gene end was trimmed by 10 bases and the J gene end by 0 bases; junction bases not matched to a gene: 6. In DNA, the CDR3 is TGTGCCACCCCGGCGGGGGGGCCGAACACCGGGGAGCTGTTTTTT. It specifies CATPAGGPNTGELFF.

There are a few counts of this clonotype. The rearrangement joins TRBV29-1 to TRBJ2-7; TRBD1 matches at 8 bases. V lost 1 base to trimming and J lost 7 bases; unmatched junction nucleotides: 9. CDR1 is SQVTM and CDR2 is ANQGSEA in the germline V gene. This CDR3 is built from 14 residues. CDR3 DNA sequence: TGCAGCGTTGAAGGACAGGGGCGCGTAGGTGAGCAGTACTTC. This encodes CSVEGQGRVGEQYF.

V usage is TRBV4-3 and J usage is TRBJ1-1; D is perhaps TRBD1 (6 bases). The CDR3 consists of 15 residues. Deletions cut 3 bases from V and 3 bases from J, with 14 bases between. CDR1 LGHNA and CDR2 YSLEER come from the germline V gene. The CDR3 bases are TGCGCCAGCAGCCACTCCGGGACACCGGACACTGAAGCTTTCTTT. Encoded protein: CASSHSGTPDTEAFF.

Only a few counts were recorded for this clonotype. The chain recombines TRBV29-1 with TRBJ2-1, with 8 bases aligning to TRBD1. Germline-derived CDR1 and CDR2 are SQVTM and ANQGSEA. This CDR3 has 11 residues. Losses at the gene ends were 6 bases for V and 8 bases for J; bases not matched to a gene: 3. Here the CDR3 reads CSVDRGHEQFF. CDR3 in DNA: TGCAGCGTAGACAGGGGACATGAGCAGTTCTTC.

The chain recombines TRBV1 with TRBJ1-2. TRBV1 has pseudogene status. The CDR3 spans 19 residues. The CDR3: CTSSQGDGYVGRSNYGYTF. For the CDR3, the DNA is TGCACCAGCAGCCAAGGAGACGGTTATGTTGGCAGGTCTAACTATGGCTACACCTTC.

A few counts support this clonotype. The V gene is TRBV7-9, the J gene TRBJ1-2; possibly TRBD1 for D (6 bases). The V end was cut by 7 bases, the J end by 12 bases, with 15 bases between. Per germline, CDR1 SEHNR and CDR2 FQNEAQ (reference sequence). The CDR3 consists of 11 residues. The DNA of the CDR3 is TGTGCCAGCACCCCGACAGGAGCTCACACCTTC. It specifies CASTPTGAHTF.

This clonotype showed up just a few times. This rearrangement joins TRBV5-1 to TRBJ2-1; TRBD1 might be the D (6 bases). V lost 8 bases and J lost 2, with 14 bases in between. CDR1 SGHRS and CDR2 YFSETQ come from the germline V gene. This CDR3 contains 14 residues. The CDR3 DNA follows: TGCGCCAGTTTCTTAGGGGACACCTACAATGAGCAGTTCTTC. It is translated as CASFLGDTYNEQFF.

This clonotype has just a few counts. V and J are TRBV5-4 and TRBJ2-7, with unresolved D. The V end was cut by 9 bases, the J end by 0 bases, with 10 bases between. The CDR3 runs to 12 residues. CDR1 is SGHNT, CDR2 YYREEE, per germline (reference sequence). CDR3: CAMSVDSYEQYF. The CDR3 DNA reads TGTGCCATGTCGGTGGACTCCTACGAGCAGTACTTC.

This clonotype was detected only a few times. The chain combines TRBV15 with TRBJ2-7; D perhaps matches TRBD2 (6 bases). CDR1 is LNHNV and CDR2 is YYDKDF in the germline V gene (reference sequence). V shed 7 bases and J shed 6 bases, with 16 bases lying between them. The CDR3 consists of 13 residues. DNA for the CDR3: TGTGCCACCAAGGATCCGTACGGGGGCGAGCAGTACTTC. Encoded protein: CATKDPYGGEQYF.